The 3 T cell receptor beta chains presented below share a single source sample, sequenced in a study of lymphopenia after photon versus proton radiotherapy. The repertoire was sequenced with immunoSEQ multiplex PCR; TCRdb's copy has only in-frame clones and lacks some. The sample carries fewer than 70,000 clones, over 70% recorded once. The starting material was peripheral blood, obtained from a patient treated with proton-based radiotherapy. The origin of the receptors is a man older than 75 with esophageal cancer.

The V call is TRBV14, the J call TRBJ2-7; TRBD1 matches 10 bases. V lost 3 bases to trimming and J lost 10 bases; unmatched junction nucleotides: 12. Looked up from germline, CDR1 is SGHDN and CDR2 is FVKESK. The CDR3 spans 15 residues. The CDR3 protein is CASSHAGTGVLGQYF. The CDR3 DNA follows: TGTGCCAGCAGCCACGCCGGGACAGGGGTATTAGGACAGTACTTC.

CDR3 loop: CASSRSVGGKNTEAFF. The CDR3 nucleotides read TGTGCCAGCAGTCGAAGTGTCGGGGGAAAGAACACTGAAGCTTTCTTT. The chain couples TRBV27 to TRBJ1-1; TRBD1 is a possible D gene (5 bases). The CDR3 runs 16 residues. Germline V CDR1 and CDR2: MNHEY, SMNVEV (reference sequence). Trimming took off 5 bases at V and 1 base at J, with 17 bases between the two ends.

The chain is built from TRBV18 and TRBJ1-5, with TRBD1 matching over 7 bases. The germline gives CDR1 KGHSH, CDR2 LQKENI. The CDR3 is made up of 14 amino acids. J lost 6 bases, V lost 1 base, and 3 bases had no gene match. CDR3 nucleotide sequence: TGTGCCAGCTCACCACAAGGGGGCGGTCAGCCCCAGCATTTT. It codes for CASSPQGGGQPQHF.